The 2 T cell receptor beta chains in this list originate from one sample, sequenced in a study of shared clonotypes between healthy human individuals. Clones were read by immunoSEQ multiplex PCR, and TCRdb kept only the in-frame ones, dropping some. The sample has about 1.1 million clones; approximately 80% are singletons. The source material was memory CD4+ T cells from PBMCs. Subset here: CD45RA-negative fraction. The receptors come from a man between 18 and 35 years old in good health. Some clones in this sample may be carry-over from other donors' samples.

J is TRBJ2-1 and V is TRBV9; TRBD1 agrees at 9 bases. Germline V CDR1 and CDR2: SGDLS, YYNGEE. The CDR3 runs to 15 residues. V shed 0 bases, J shed 12 bases, and the junction held 10 bases outside the gene matches. CDR3 bases: TGTGCCAGCAGCGTAGAGGGGGACAGGGATCAGGGGCAGTTCTTC. This translates into CASSVEGDRDQGQFF.

J is TRBJ2-1 and V is TRBV7-3, with 11 bases aligning to TRBD1. The CDR3 covers 15 residues. CDR1 is SGHTA, CDR2 FQGTGA, per germline. The V and J ends lost 5 bases and 7 bases, in that order; junction bases with no gene match: 7. CDR3 region: CASSRPGQGGNEQFF. In DNA form, the CDR3 reads TGTGCCAGCAGCCGACCGGGACAGGGGGGTAATGAGCAGTTCTTC. The variable domain in full, completed from reference TRBV7-3 and TRBJ2-1, reads GAGVSQTPSNKVTEKGKYVELRCDPISGHTALYWYRQSLGQGPEFLIYFQGTGAADDSGLPNDRFFAVRPEGSVSTLKIQRTERGDSAVYLCASSRPGQGGNEQFFGPGTRLTVL.